This passage covers 32 T cell receptor beta chains from one sample sequenced in a study of blood T cell repertoires in COVID-19. Produced via immunoSEQ multiplex PCR; TCRdb's table is partial and in-frame only. The data contain around 290,000 clones, approximately 90% of them singletons. Sequencing was performed on peripheral blood. The receptors here all came from a woman under 40 with COVID-19, enrolled during active disease.

This rearrangement joins TRBV27 to TRBJ2-7, with TRBD1 matching 8 bases. Looked up from germline, CDR1 is MNHEY and CDR2 is SMNVEV (reference sequence). After removal of 6 bases from V and 3 bases from J, the junction contained 7 bases not matched to a gene. The CDR3 is made up of 14 amino acids. CDR3 amino acids: CASRAGGAVYEQYF. In DNA, the CDR3 is TGTGCCAGCAGGGCAGGGGGCGCGGTCTACGAGCAGTACTTC.

The rearrangement links TRBV7-3 to TRBJ2-6, with a tentative D call TRBD1 (5 bases). V was cut by 3 bases and J by 0 bases, with 9 bases left in between. Germline lookup yields CDR1 SGHTA and CDR2 FQGTGA. The CDR3 sequence is 16 residues long. The CDR3 sequence: CASSFQGSSGANVLTF. Written as DNA, the CDR3 is TGTGCCAGCAGCTTCCAGGGTTCCTCTGGGGCCAACGTCCTGACTTTC.

The chain couples TRBV5-4 to TRBJ2-1, with a weak D call TRBD1 (6 bases). Germline loops: CDR1 SGHNT, CDR2 YYREEE (reference sequence). V was pared by 5 bases and J by 6 bases, with 18 bases between. This CDR3 region has 15 residues. CDR3 amino acids: CASRGIAGVGNEQFF. CDR3 coding DNA: TGTGCCAGCAGGGGGATAGCAGGGGTTGGCAATGAGCAGTTCTTC.

The rearrangement links TRBV6-6 to TRBJ1-2; D ambiguous. The CDR3 is 17 amino acids. Germline assignment: CDR1 MNHNY and CDR2 SVGAGI (reference sequence). Trimming cost V 5 bases and J 5 bases, with 24 bases left between them. The DNA for the CDR3 is TGTGCCAGCAGTCCCGATGTGACTCGGGTCTGGTCTTATGGCTACACCTTC. This gives the protein CASSPDVTRVWSYGYTF.

V is TRBV5-6 and J is TRBJ1-5, with D perhaps TRBD1 (6 bases). The CDR3 totals 14 residues. Looked up from germline, CDR1 is SGHDT and CDR2 is YYEEEE. Deletions cut 1 base from V and 7 bases from J, with 12 bases between. The CDR3 DNA sequence: TGTGCCAGCAGCTTGTCTCAGGGGCCCCAGCCCCAGCATTTT. Translated, it gives CASSLSQGPQPQHF.

The chain links TRBV7-2 to TRBJ2-5, with D perhaps TRBD2 (6 bases). Germline CDR1 SGHTA, CDR2 FQGNSA. The CDR3 contains 14 residues. Between the trimmed V and J ends, which lost 2 bases and 5 bases, there was a span of 12 bases. CDR3 in amino acids: CASSLYKEGETQYF. The CDR3 DNA reads TGTGCCAGCAGCTTATACAAGGAGGGCGAGACCCAGTACTTC.

The chain has TRBV27 and TRBJ1-5; the D gene is possibly TRBD1 (6 bases). Trimming took 5 bases from V and 2 from J, leaving 13 bases between them. Germline V gene data show CDR1 as MNHEY and CDR2 as SMNVEV (reference sequence). CDR3 length equals 15 residues. The CDR3 DNA reads as TGTGCCAGCAGTCCCCTGGGGGCGGGCAATCAGCCCCAGCATTTT. Its translation is CASSPLGAGNQPQHF.

The rearrangement uses TRBV11-2 and TRBJ1-4; the D gene is possibly TRBD1 (5 bases). The V end lost 5 bases, the J end lost 7 bases, and 17 bases lay between the germline ends. The CDR3 has 15 residues. Germline CDR1 and CDR2: SGHAT and FQNNGV. CDR3 loop: CASSPRLDTAEKLFF. The CDR3 bases are TGTGCCAGCAGCCCCCGCCTGGACACTGCTGAAAAACTGTTTTTT.

This clone was seen a few times. The chain uses TRBV12-2 and TRBJ2-7; TRBD2, the table's D call, was not compared with the DNA. TRBV12-2 is a known pseudogene. The CDR3 runs 15 residues. CDR3 loop: CASRLQTRHSYEQYF. CDR3 nucleotides: TGTGCAAGCCGCCTCCAAACGCGCCACTCCTACGAGCAGTACTTC.

The V and J genes are TRBV18 and TRBJ1-3, with D possibly matching TRBD1 (5 bases). V lost 3 bases to trimming and J lost 0 bases, with 12 bases between them. Germline assignment: CDR1 KGHSH and CDR2 LQKENI. The CDR3 runs 16 residues. The CDR3 bases are TGTGCCAGCTCACCTTTACAGGCCGCCTCTGGAAACACCATATATTTT. Amino acids: CASSPLQAASGNTIYF.

The chain recombines TRBV7-2 with TRBJ2-7; 9 bases map to TRBD1. V shed 4 bases and J 2 bases; nucleotides not matched to a gene: 6. The CDR3 extends over 15 amino acids. Looked up from germline, CDR1 is SGHTA and CDR2 is FQGNSA. CDR3 in amino acids: CASSSGTGPPYEQYF. CDR3 sequence (DNA): TGTGCCAGCAGCTCAGGGACAGGGCCCCCCTACGAGCAGTACTTC.

The chain combines TRBV6-6 with TRBJ2-2; 11 bases are shared with TRBD1. The J segment lost 4 bases and the V segment lost 5 bases, leaving 9 bases of the junction unmatched. Germline CDR1 MNHNY, CDR2 SVGAGI (reference sequence). The CDR3 runs to 17 residues. The CDR3 region is CASSPPRGTGGTGELFF. In nucleotides, the CDR3 is TGTGCCAGCAGTCCCCCTAGGGGGACAGGGGGCACCGGGGAGCTGTTTTTT.

J is TRBJ2-5 and V is TRBV10-3, with D possibly TRBD2 on 6 matching bases. This CDR3 contains 16 residues. Germline V gene data show CDR1 as ENHRY and CDR2 as SYGVKD. V was clipped by 4 bases and J by 2 bases, with 17 bases between them. In DNA form, the CDR3 reads TGTGCCATCAGTGCGGGGGTTGGCGGGACTCAAGAGACCCAGTACTTC. Translated, it gives CAISAGVGGTQETQYF.

The CDR3: CASGRDGGEKLFF. CDR3 in DNA: TGTGCCAGCGGTCGAGACGGCGGGGAAAAACTGTTTTTT. The rearrangement links TRBV12-3 or TRBV12-4 to TRBJ1-4; the D is unclear. The CDR3 runs 13 residues. Trimming cost V 8 bases and J 8 bases, with 15 bases left between them.

Note on this clone: The sample holds other DNA sequences that translate to the same CDR3. This rearrangement joins TRBV19 to TRBJ1-1; D unclear. The ends were cut back, 1 base at V and 2 bases at J, with 5 bases in the middle. CDR3 length: 13 amino acids. Germline lookup yields CDR1 LNHDA and CDR2 SQIVND (reference sequence). CDR3 DNA sequence: TGTGCCAGTAGTATAGGAGGAAACACTGAAGCTTTCTTT. It encodes CASSIGGNTEAFF. Full variable domain (remainder filled in from reference TRBV19 and TRBJ1-1): DGGITQSPKYLFRKEGQNVTLSCEQNLNHDAMYWYRQDPGQGLRLIYYSQIVNDFQKGDIAEGYSVSREKKESFPLTVTSAQKNPTAFYLCASSIGGNTEAFFGQGTRLTVV.

The chain employs TRBV7-2 and TRBJ2-7; TRBD2 matches at 8 bases. Germline values: CDR1 SGHTA, CDR2 FQGNSA. V lost 4 bases to trimming and J lost 6 bases; unmatched junction nucleotides: 8. The length of the CDR3 is 14 residues. The CDR3 DNA reads TGTGCCAGCAGCTACGGGGCGGGAGGCGGCGAGCAGTACTTC. Translating it yields CASSYGAGGGEQYF.

This chain joins TRBV14 and TRBJ1-5; no firm D call. CDR1 is SGHDN, CDR2 FVKESK, per germline. CDR3 size: 13 residues. V lost 0 bases to trimming and J lost 4 bases, with 4 bases between them. The CDR3 region has the DNA TGTGCCAGCAGCCAAGATCTAAATCAGCCCCAGCATTTT. As protein: CASSQDLNQPQHF.

V gene TRBV5-5 combines with J gene TRBJ1-1; maybe TRBD1 (6 bases). The germline V and J ends were trimmed by 0 bases and 0 bases, with 9 bases remaining between them. CDR3 size: 15 residues. The V gene's germline CDR1 is SGHKS and CDR2 YYEKEE (reference sequence). CDR3 loop: CASSLEGGVNTEAFF. The CDR3 coding sequence is TGTGCCAGCAGCTTGGAAGGGGGTGTGAACACTGAAGCTTTCTTT.

The rearrangement joins TRBV28 to TRBJ1-5; 7 bases line up with TRBD1. Germline values: CDR1 MDHEN, CDR2 SYDVKM. This CDR3 comprises 15 residues. The V segment lost 3 bases and the J segment 5 bases; nucleotides outside the gene matches: 7. The CDR3 loop is CASSFLDREDQPQHF. In DNA, the CDR3 is TGTGCCAGCAGTTTTCTCGACAGGGAGGATCAGCCCCAGCATTTT. The full variable domain, rest sourced from reference TRBV28 and TRBJ1-5, is DVKVTQSSRYLVKRTGEKVFLECVQDMDHENMFWYRQDPGLGLRLIYFSYDVKMKEKGDIPEGYSVSREKKERFSLILESASTNQTSMYLCASSFLDREDQPQHFGDGTRLSIL.

This chain connects TRBV19 to TRBJ2-3; 7 bases line up with TRBD2. J gave up 0 bases and V 3 bases, and 12 bases lay outside the gene matches. Per the germline V gene, CDR1 is LNHDA and CDR2 is SQIVND (reference sequence). This CDR3 contains 18 residues. The CDR3 DNA reads TGTGCCAGTAGTATGACTTGGGCGACTAGCATAAGCACAGATACGCAGTATTTT. This codes for CASSMTWATSISTDTQYF.

Points on this clone: The sample contains more than one DNA sequence encoding this CDR3. The CDR3 loop is CASSPDRNSPLHF. In DNA, the CDR3 is TGTGCCAGCTCACCCGACAGGAATTCACCCCTCCACTTT. The V call is TRBV18, the J call TRBJ1-6; D possibly corresponds to TRBD1 (6 bases). This CDR3 has 13 residues. From germline, CDR1 is KGHSH and CDR2 LQKENI. V shed 3 bases and J shed 7 bases, with 7 bases lying between them.

The chain couples TRBV3-1 (or the pseudogene TRBV3-2) to TRBJ2-5, with D perhaps TRBD1 (7 bases). Trimming took 0 bases from V and 5 from J, leaving 16 bases between them. This CDR3 is built from 16 residues. Germline V gene data show CDR1 as LGHDT and CDR2 as YNNKEL (reference sequence). The CDR3 DNA is TGTGCCAGCAGCCAAGATATGGCAGGGGGGTTGGAGACCCAGTACTTC. This gives the protein CASSQDMAGGLETQYF.

CDR3 nucleotide sequence: TGTGCCAGCAGCCAAGGTACAGTCAGAGAAGCTTTCTTT. Protein product: CASSQGTVREAFF. J is TRBJ1-1 and V is TRBV3-1 (or the pseudogene TRBV3-2); no definite D call. V was cut by 1 base and J by 8 bases, with 11 bases left in between. CDR1 and CDR2 (germline): LGHDT, YNNKEL (reference sequence). This CDR3 contains 13 residues.

CDR3 nucleotide sequence: TGTGCCAGCAGCTTGGATAAGGGCAGGGACATGTACTTC. It codes for CASSLDKGRDMYF. The V gene is TRBV5-4, the J gene TRBJ2-7; possible D gene TRBD1, 6 bases. CDR1 SGHNT and CDR2 YYREEE come from the germline V gene (reference sequence). The CDR3 consists of 13 residues. V was clipped by 0 bases and J by 12 bases, with 16 bases between them.

This chain uses TRBV11-2 with TRBJ2-7; D ambiguous. Trimming left V 3 bases short and J 2 bases short, with 11 bases between. The germline V gene encodes CDR1 SGHAT and CDR2 FQNNGV. The length of the CDR3 is 14 residues. The CDR3 loop is CASSFGSDTYEQYF. The CDR3 DNA reads as TGTGCCAGCAGCTTTGGCTCAGACACCTACGAGCAGTACTTC.

The chain has TRBV19 and TRBJ2-2; 13 bases align to TRBD2. The CDR3 sequence is 17 residues long. The germline V gene encodes CDR1 LNHDA and CDR2 SQIVND (reference sequence). V was clipped by 5 bases and J by 3 bases; unmatched bases: 6. CDR3 nucleotides: TGTGCCAGTAGTCGGACTAGCGGGAGCGCGGACACCGGGGAGCTGTTTTTT. Encoded protein: CASSRTSGSADTGELFF. The full variable domain, with the rest looked up from reference TRBV19 and TRBJ2-2, is DGGITQSPKYLFRKEGQNVTLSCEQNLNHDAMYWYRQDPGQGLRLIYYSQIVNDFQKGDIAEGYSVSREKKESFPLTVTSAQKNPTAFYLCASSRTSGSADTGELFFGEGSRLTVL.

The J gene is TRBJ2-7, the V gene TRBV6-5, with 10 bases aligning to TRBD1. With V trimmed by 3 bases and J by 6 bases, 11 bases remained unmatched. Germline lookup yields CDR1 MNHEY and CDR2 SVGAGI. CDR3 size: 16 residues. The CDR3 DNA is TGTGCCAGCAGTTATTACCGGGACAGGGGAGCGTCCGAGCAGTACTTC. It yields the protein CASSYYRDRGASEQYF.

The chain carries TRBV25-1 and TRBJ1-1, with D possibly matching TRBD1 (5 bases). Per the germline V gene, CDR1 is MGHDK and CDR2 is SYGVNS. The CDR3 loop spans 16 amino acids. V shed 2 bases and J shed 0 bases, with 13 bases lying between them. The CDR3 DNA reads TGTGCCAGCAGTGAAAACTTCGGACAAATGAACACTGAAGCTTTCTTT. Protein product: CASSENFGQMNTEAFF. The whole variable domain, remainder taken from reference TRBV25-1 and TRBJ1-1, is EADIYQTPRYLVIGTGKKITLECSQTMGHDKMYWYQQDPGMELHLIHYSYGVNSTEKGDLSSESTVSRIRTEHFPLTLESARPSHTSQYLCASSENFGQMNTEAFFGQGTRLTVV.

This clone was counted a single time. V usage is TRBV19 and J usage is TRBJ1-2; D not resolved. Germline-derived CDR1 and CDR2 are LNHDA and SQIVND (reference sequence). CDR3 length: 14 residues. V gave up 5 bases and J gave up 8 bases, with 18 bases separating them. This CDR3 reads CASSPPTSTGGYTF. CDR3 coding DNA: TGTGCCAGTAGTCCCCCGACTAGCACCGGCGGCTACACCTTC.

The gene calls are TRBV27 and TRBJ1-1; 9 bases are a match to TRBD1. The germline V gene has CDR1 MNHEY and CDR2 SMNVEV (reference sequence). This CDR3 contains 16 residues. The V segment lost 5 bases and the J segment 1 base; nucleotides outside the gene matches: 8. The CDR3 bases are TGTGCCAGCAGTGCCTACAGGGGGCACACGAACACTGAAGCTTTCTTT. This translates into CASSAYRGHTNTEAFF.

This clone was recorded only once. The junction differs from germline at one of its ends, possibly a read error. The chain carries TRBV7-9 and TRBJ2-1; D unclear. The CDR3 runs 15 residues. The germline gives CDR1 SEHNR, CDR2 FQNEAQ (reference sequence). The CDR3 bases are TGTGCCAGCACCTTAGGGTTTTCCCGGGACAATGAGCAGTTCTTC. This encodes CASTLGFSRDNEQFF.

V and J are TRBV7-8 and TRBJ1-2; 9 bases match TRBD1. V lost 5 bases, J lost 3 bases, and 4 bases stayed unmatched. Per germline, CDR1 SGHVS and CDR2 FQNEAQ. The CDR3 runs to 14 residues. The chain's CDR3 is CASSPWTGDYGYTF. The CDR3 region has the DNA TGTGCCAGCAGCCCCTGGACAGGGGACTATGGCTACACCTTC.